This record concerns one T cell receptor beta chain sequence. This clone was observed a few times. The antigen this receptor binds is unknown. Base qualities are not at hand, and no much larger clone is one base apart. This entry belongs to a study of metastatic and nonmetastatic thyroid tumors (dated by TCRdb to 2018 to 2021). Concerning the study at large: The researchers compared repertoires between peripheral blood samples and tumor or nodule tissue samples from patients with malignant or benign thyroid disease.

The paper as a whole reports these results and caveats: TCR beta diversity was reported as significantly higher in malignant tumors than in benign nodules, in both blood and tumor samples.

None of the patients had been given any treatment before thyroid surgery. The study retrospectively analysed patient clinical samples collected from the early 2010s to the late 2010s using T-cell receptor beta sequencing. Library preparation employed PCR. The run used an Illumina HiSeq 4000. High-throughput sequencing was used to profile the CDR3 region of the TCR beta-chain in every patient. In the original analysis: A classifier to discriminate distant-metastatic papillary thyroid cancer patients was built from CDR3 differences across clinicopathological groups. Repertoire diversity was assessed with the Shannon index, and tumor-blood repertoire similarity with the Morisita-Horn index. The public reads were reanalyzed by TCRdb: fastp trimming at Q25, MiXCR alignment, in-frame beta chains only. TCRdb's processing, not the authors' own work, is the source of the V and J calls. Within this sample are roughly 34,000 clones, with about 30% of them counted one time only. The top ten constitute roughly a sixth of the sample.

CDR1 and CDR2 were assigned from the germline V gene (reference sequence) as LGHDT and YNNKEL. A distance of 14 bases separates the germline ends of V and J, which lose 8 bases and 9 bases respectively. The CDR3 holds 12 amino acids from the cysteine to the phenylalanine. Only the CDR3 DNA stays, 36 bases, in frame from base 1. The sequenced sample consisted of tumor tissue. This clonotype originated in a female donor with papillary thyroid cancer or a benign thyroid nodule (not recorded which). Some clones in this sample may be carry-over from other donors' samples. The chain employs TRBV3-1 and TRBJ2-1; TRBD2 is possibly the D segment (5 matching bases). The CDR3 in this case is CASQMGASEQFF. In nucleotides, the sequence is TGTGCCAGCCAGATGGGAGCCAGTGAGCAGTTCTTC.